What follows are 6 T cell receptor beta chains derived from one specimen sequenced in a study of shared clonotypes between healthy human individuals (dated by TCRdb to the early 2020s). Library preparation employed the immunoSEQ multiplex PCR assay. This immuneACCESS table, as held by TCRdb, lists in-frame sequences with V and J called but not all clones. Of the missing ones, under half trace to an unresolved V gene in checked studies; the others have no known cause. Recorded for this sample are approximately 600,000 clones; roughly 96% of them occurred a single time. The ten largest clones take up approximately 0.11% of the sample. CD8 naive samples were obtained by positive selection for CCR7 among CD45RO-negative cells, yielding a CD45RA+CCR7+ population from which TemRA cells were excluded. The sample comprised naive CD8+ T cells sorted from blood. The sample's cell subset or site label, in plain terms: CD45RA+CCR7+. Source of these receptors: a woman in her twenties or thirties in good health.

In its sample, this clone was seen once. This chain joins TRBV12-5 and TRBJ2-7, with D tentatively TRBD2 (7 bases). CDR3 size: 15 residues. Trimming took off 7 bases at V and 1 base at J, with 17 bases between the two ends. Germline CDR1 LGHNT, CDR2 FRNRAP. As DNA, the CDR3 is TGTGCTAGTGCCATCCTGGGAGGGGGGTCCTACGAGCAGTACTTC. Its translation is CASAILGGGSYEQYF. Based on the CDR3 plus reference TRBV12-5 and TRBJ2-7, the full variable domain is DARVTQTPRHKVTEMGQEVTMRCQPILGHNTVFWYRQTMMQGLELLAYFRNRAPLDDSGMPKDRFSAEMPDATLATLKIQPSEPRDSAVYFCASAILGGGSYEQYFGPGTRLTVT.

This chain links TRBV5-4 with TRBJ2-2; D perhaps matches TRBD1 (5 bases). This CDR3 has 15 residues. V lost 0 bases, J lost 4 bases, and 10 bases lay in between. Germline V gene lookup returns CDR1 SGHNT and CDR2 YYREEE (reference sequence). The CDR3 nucleotides read TGTGCCAGCAGCTTGGAGGCAGGGCCCACCGGGGAGCTGTTTTTT. Translating gives CASSLEAGPTGELFF.

The rearrangement uses TRBV28 and TRBJ2-1; the D gene could be TRBD1 or TRBD2 (5 bases each). CDR3 length: 16 residues. V shed 7 bases and J shed 1 base, with 17 bases lying between them. Germline CDR1 reads MDHEN; CDR2 reads SYDVKM. The CDR3 DNA is TGTGCCAGCATCCTTCGGGGCTCTTTTTCCTACAATGAGCAGTTCTTC. Encoded protein: CASILRGSFSYNEQFF.

CDR3 sequence (DNA): TGTGCCAGCAGTTACTCAACAGGGTCGGCAGATACGCAGTATTTT. Protein sequence: CASSYSTGSADTQYF. V is TRBV6-5 and J is TRBJ2-3; a possible D gene is TRBD1 (6 bases). The CDR3 extends over 15 amino acids. The V gene's germline CDR1 is MNHEY and CDR2 SVGAGI. Trimming left V 0 bases short and J 4 bases short, with 11 bases between.

The sample holds one count of this clone. The chain recombines TRBV29-1 with TRBJ2-1, with TRBD2 as a possible D gene (5 bases). Trimming took 6 bases from V and 13 from J, leaving 13 bases between them. CDR3 length: 10 residues. The germline CDR1 and CDR2 sequences are SQVTM and ANQGSEA. This CDR3 is CSVPSGPQFF. The CDR3 DNA reads as TGCAGCGTCCCCAGCGGACCACAGTTCTTC.

This chain links TRBV5-6 with TRBJ2-1; a possible D gene is TRBD2 (6 bases). Germline V lookup: CDR1 SGHDT, CDR2 YYEEEE. Trimming shortened V by 2 bases and J by 4 bases, and 10 bases separated the two germline ends. CDR3 size: 14 residues. CDR3 amino acids: CASSFWDSYNEQFF. Here the CDR3 DNA reads TGTGCCAGCAGCTTCTGGGACTCTTACAATGAGCAGTTCTTC.